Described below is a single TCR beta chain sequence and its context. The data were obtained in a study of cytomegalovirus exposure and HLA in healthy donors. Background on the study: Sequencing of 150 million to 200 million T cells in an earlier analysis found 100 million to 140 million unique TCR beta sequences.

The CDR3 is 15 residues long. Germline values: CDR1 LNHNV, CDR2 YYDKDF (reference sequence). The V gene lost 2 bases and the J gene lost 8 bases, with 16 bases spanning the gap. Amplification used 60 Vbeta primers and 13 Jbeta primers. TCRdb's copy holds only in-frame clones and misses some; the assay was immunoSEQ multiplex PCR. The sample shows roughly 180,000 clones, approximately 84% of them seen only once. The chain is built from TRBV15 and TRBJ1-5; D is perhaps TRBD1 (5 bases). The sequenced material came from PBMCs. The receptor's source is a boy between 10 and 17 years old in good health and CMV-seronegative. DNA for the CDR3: TGTGCCACCAGCAGATCCGGCCAGGGCCTCGAGCCCCAGCATTTT. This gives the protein CATSRSGQGLEPQHF.